This T cell receptor (beta chain) is from a study of blood T cell repertoires in COVID-19. Whole-study context: Collection of acute and convalescent COVID-19 samples took place in the United States, Italy and Spain.

Participants, about 18 to 90 years old, spanned around 26 US areas. This table comes from immunoSEQ multiplex PCR, and its TCRdb copy is limited to in-frame clones, with some not included. The data show roughly 240,000 clones, 86% seen once. The sequenced sample was PBMCs or T cells enriched from blood (not recorded which). The source of this sequence is a woman aged 50 to 60 who had recovered from COVID-19.

CDR3 bases: TGCGCCAGCAGACGACAGGGTGTTGCTAATGAAAAACTGTTTTTT. This codes for CASRRQGVANEKLFF. The J gene is TRBJ1-4, the V gene TRBV4-1, with 7 bases that match TRBD1. CDR1 is MGHRA, CDR2 YSYEKL, per germline. CDR3 size: 15 residues. Germline trimming cut 6 bases from V and 3 bases from J; bases unmatched to any gene: 7.